Listed below are T cell receptor beta chains from one sample, sequenced in a study of blood T cell repertoires in COVID-19. Only in-frame clones appear in the TCRdb table, and some are missing; sequencing was by immunoSEQ multiplex PCR. Of 250,000 or so clones in the sample, about 82% were seen once. The sequencing sample was made of peripheral blood. The receptors here all came from a man older than 75 with acute or convalescent COVID-19. The conserved cysteine and the conserved F or W are not part of the CDR3 here. Fields, in order: V gene, CDR3 length, clone size, D gene, J gene, CDR3 protein. D genes are given only for firm matches. The listing skips clone size in some rows; elsewhere it reads once, few, many or a size class.

v_call: TRBV5-4
cdr3_length: 12
clone_size: once
d_call: .
j_call: TRBJ1-4
cdr3_aa: ASSLAPTASELF

v_call: TRBV4-3
cdr3_length: 14
clone_size: .
d_call: TRBD2
j_call: TRBJ2-5
cdr3_aa: ASSQGPPGGQETQY

v_call: TRBV29-1
cdr3_length: 10
clone_size: .
d_call: TRBD1
j_call: TRBJ2-7
cdr3_aa: SVATGPHEQY

v_call: TRBV14
cdr3_length: 12
clone_size: .
d_call: .
j_call: TRBJ1-6
cdr3_aa: ASSSDTTDSPLH

v_call: TRBV28
cdr3_length: 12
clone_size: .
d_call: TRBD1
j_call: TRBJ2-7
cdr3_aa: ASSLDRVSYEQY

v_call: TRBV5-4
cdr3_length: 13
clone_size: .
d_call: .
j_call: TRBJ1-1
cdr3_aa: ASSPVSVKNTEAF

v_call: TRBV5-4
cdr3_length: 10
clone_size: .
d_call: .
j_call: TRBJ1-5
cdr3_aa: ASSAPEGPQH

v_call: TRBV19
cdr3_length: 13
clone_size: .
d_call: TRBD2
j_call: TRBJ2-3
cdr3_aa: ASSRASGGADTQY

v_call: TRBV2
cdr3_length: 14
clone_size: .
d_call: .
j_call: TRBJ1-5
cdr3_aa: ASTVQGLLSNQPQH

v_call: TRBV7-9
cdr3_length: 16
clone_size: .
d_call: .
j_call: TRBJ2-1
cdr3_aa: ASSLGGAGKSSYNEQF

v_call: TRBV7-8
cdr3_length: 14
clone_size: few
d_call: .
j_call: TRBJ2-2
cdr3_aa: ASSPSGVAVAGELF

v_call: TRBV4-2
cdr3_length: 13
clone_size: .
d_call: .
j_call: TRBJ2-1
cdr3_aa: ASSQDPKQTNEQF

v_call: TRBV7-2
cdr3_length: 13
clone_size: once
d_call: TRBD1
j_call: TRBJ2-2
cdr3_aa: ASSIRQGDTGELF

v_call: TRBV28
cdr3_length: 9
clone_size: once
d_call: .
j_call: TRBJ1-5
cdr3_aa: ASSPDQPQH

v_call: TRBV7-8
cdr3_length: 13
clone_size: .
d_call: TRBD2
j_call: TRBJ2-1
cdr3_aa: ASSHSGGPYNEQF

v_call: TRBV7-6
cdr3_length: 12
clone_size: .
d_call: .
j_call: TRBJ2-7
cdr3_aa: ASSLGQGTFEQY

v_call: TRBV27
cdr3_length: 14
clone_size: few
d_call: .
j_call: TRBJ1-1
cdr3_aa: ASSLSTTGMNTEAF

v_call: TRBV2
cdr3_length: 12
clone_size: .
d_call: .
j_call: TRBJ1-5
cdr3_aa: ASNRAYQNQPQH

v_call: TRBV19
cdr3_length: 14
clone_size: once
d_call: TRBD1
j_call: TRBJ1-1
cdr3_aa: ASSILRGRVNTEAF

v_call: TRBV3-1/TRBV3-2
cdr3_length: 11
clone_size: .
d_call: .
j_call: TRBJ2-1
cdr3_aa: ASSQVASQEQF

v_call: TRBV12-3/TRBV12-4
cdr3_length: 11
clone_size: .
d_call: .
j_call: TRBJ2-1
cdr3_aa: ASSLPGFGEQF

v_call: TRBV5-5
cdr3_length: 13
clone_size: .
d_call: .
j_call: TRBJ1-1
cdr3_aa: ASSLLQGLNTEAF

v_call: TRBV5-1
cdr3_length: 14
clone_size: .
d_call: .
j_call: TRBJ1-1
cdr3_aa: ASSLAGVRENTEAF

v_call: TRBV5-1
cdr3_length: 13
clone_size: .
d_call: .
j_call: TRBJ1-4
cdr3_aa: ASSLAGTPGEKLF

v_call: TRBV7-2
cdr3_length: 10
clone_size: .
d_call: .
j_call: TRBJ1-1
cdr3_aa: ASSFWGREAF

v_call: TRBV7-7
cdr3_length: 11
clone_size: .
d_call: TRBD1
j_call: TRBJ2-7
cdr3_aa: ASSASDRTEQY

v_call: TRBV10-3
cdr3_length: 12
clone_size: .
d_call: .
j_call: TRBJ2-1
cdr3_aa: AISGDSSYNEQF

v_call: TRBV12-3/TRBV12-4
cdr3_length: 11
clone_size: once
d_call: TRBD2
j_call: TRBJ2-3
cdr3_aa: ASSALAGDTQY

v_call: TRBV14
cdr3_length: 14
clone_size: .
d_call: .
j_call: TRBJ2-3
cdr3_aa: ASSQLTGSGTDTQY

v_call: TRBV7-3
cdr3_length: 11
clone_size: .
d_call: TRBD1
j_call: TRBJ1-1
cdr3_aa: ASSLSGTGEAF

v_call: TRBV5-6
cdr3_length: 14
clone_size: once
d_call: TRBD2
j_call: TRBJ2-1
cdr3_aa: ASSLGGGSSYNEQF

v_call: TRBV12-3/TRBV12-4
cdr3_length: 11
clone_size: .
d_call: TRBD1
j_call: TRBJ1-1
cdr3_aa: ASRLGTEKMAF

v_call: TRBV29-1
cdr3_length: 12
clone_size: .
d_call: TRBD2
j_call: TRBJ2-7
cdr3_aa: SVVVVGGPREQY

v_call: TRBV18
cdr3_length: 11
clone_size: .
d_call: .
j_call: TRBJ1-2
cdr3_aa: ASSPTGDYGYT

v_call: TRBV28
cdr3_length: 10
clone_size: .
d_call: .
j_call: TRBJ1-4
cdr3_aa: ASSLRGRRGF

v_call: TRBV19
cdr3_length: 14
clone_size: .
d_call: .
j_call: TRBJ1-5
cdr3_aa: ASSSPGIGSNQPQH

v_call: TRBV7-3
cdr3_length: 11
clone_size: once
d_call: .
j_call: TRBJ1-2
cdr3_aa: ASSLSTDYGYT

v_call: TRBV29-1
cdr3_length: 11
clone_size: once
d_call: .
j_call: TRBJ2-7
cdr3_aa: SVEGSGGSEQY

v_call: TRBV19
cdr3_length: 14
clone_size: .
d_call: TRBD1
j_call: TRBJ1-2
cdr3_aa: ASRRQGMRANYGYT

v_call: TRBV19
cdr3_length: 12
clone_size: .
d_call: TRBD1
j_call: TRBJ1-5
cdr3_aa: ASSSTGVNQPQH

v_call: TRBV6-2/TRBV6-3
cdr3_length: 15
clone_size: .
d_call: .
j_call: TRBJ1-5
cdr3_aa: ASSYDDGTPGNQPQH

v_call: TRBV5-4
cdr3_length: 9
clone_size: .
d_call: .
j_call: TRBJ1-6
cdr3_aa: ASSPPVSLH

v_call: TRBV28
cdr3_length: 11
clone_size: .
d_call: .
j_call: TRBJ1-2
cdr3_aa: ALDSGGLYGYT

v_call: TRBV9
cdr3_length: 18
clone_size: once
d_call: TRBD2
j_call: TRBJ2-1
cdr3_aa: ASSVEGGLAGGSSYNEQF

v_call: TRBV5-8
cdr3_length: 12
clone_size: .
d_call: .
j_call: TRBJ1-1
cdr3_aa: ASSLAGSITEAF

v_call: TRBV28
cdr3_length: 12
clone_size: once
d_call: .
j_call: TRBJ1-2
cdr3_aa: ASSLARTSYGYT

v_call: TRBV19
cdr3_length: 16
clone_size: few
d_call: TRBD2
j_call: TRBJ2-3
cdr3_aa: ASSMTSGGPTYTDTQY

v_call: TRBV6-2/TRBV6-3
cdr3_length: 12
clone_size: .
d_call: TRBD1
j_call: TRBJ2-3
cdr3_aa: ASSISGGRNTQY

v_call: TRBV7-9
cdr3_length: 10
clone_size: .
d_call: .
j_call: TRBJ2-1
cdr3_aa: ASSPGQGREF

v_call: TRBV28
cdr3_length: 14
clone_size: .
d_call: TRBD1
j_call: TRBJ1-3
cdr3_aa: ASSPSGQGSGNTIY

v_call: TRBV19
cdr3_length: 13
clone_size: .
d_call: TRBD1
j_call: TRBJ2-7
cdr3_aa: ASSSPRDRNYEQY